This T cell receptor (beta chain) was recorded in a study of graft-versus-host responses after intestinal transplantation. This clone was seen just once. Its antigen is unidentified. Some clones are missing from TCRdb's copy, which holds only in-frame ones; the method was immunoSEQ multiplex PCR. This repertoire shows under 150,000 clones, around 96% found once; its top ten account for roughly 3.5%. Germline values: CDR1 MDHEN, CDR2 SYDVKM. The CDR3 is 17 residues long. V was clipped by 3 bases and J by 2 bases, with 16 bases between them. This chain connects TRBV28 to TRBJ2-2; D remains unclear. Material: unstimulated CD8+ T cells sorted from spleen or lymph node cells, obtained before intestinal transplant. The source is a human donor who received an intestinal transplant. CDR3 sequence reads: CASSFYRRPRNTGELFF. The CDR3 DNA reads as TGTGCCAGCAGTTTCTACCGCCGCCCGCGAAACACCGGGGAGCTGTTTTTT.